Below, 21 T cell receptor beta chains from the same sample are listed, as sequenced in a study of cytomegalovirus exposure and HLA in healthy donors (dated 2017 in TCRdb). The method was the immunoSEQ multiplex PCR assay. For the multiplex PCR, a mixture combining 60 forward primers for TCR Vbeta segments and 13 reverse primers for TCR Jbeta segments was used. Drawn from immuneACCESS, this table holds only the in-frame rearrangements with V and J called that TCRdb kept. Clones are partly lost; checked studies trace under half to an unresolved V gene and leave the rest unexplained. This sample holds 100,000 or so clones; 83% were observed only once. The ten most abundant clones make up 5.5% to 7% of the sample. The sample comprised PBMCs. The receptors here all came from a man aged 18-30 years in good health and CMV-seronegative.

The genes are TRBV5-1 and TRBJ1-1; 7 bases line up with TRBD1. The CDR3 covers 16 residues. Germline assignment: CDR1 SGHRS and CDR2 YFSETQ. V lost 0 bases to trimming and J lost 4 bases; unmatched junction nucleotides: 9. The CDR3 DNA follows: TGCGCCAGCAGCTTGGAAGGGGGCAGTGTGGGCACTGAAGCTTTCTTT. As protein: CASSLEGGSVGTEAFF.

The rearrangement uses TRBV28 and TRBJ1-1, with a possible D match to TRBD1 (6 bases). CDR3 length: 15 amino acids. V dropped 5 bases and J dropped 1 base, with 14 bases sitting between them. Germline assignment: CDR1 MDHEN and CDR2 SYDVKM. CDR3 DNA sequence: TGTGCCAGCAGTCCCGGTGGCAGGGGGAACACTGAAGCTTTCTTT. It specifies CASSPGGRGNTEAFF. The full variable domain, in which reference TRBV28 and TRBJ1-1 provide the parts outside the CDR3, is DVKVTQSSRYLVKRTGEKVFLECVQDMDHENMFWYRQDPGLGLRLIYFSYDVKMKEKGDIPEGYSVSREKKERFSLILESASTNQTSMYLCASSPGGRGNTEAFFGQGTRLTVV.

This clone was seen only a few times. J is TRBJ2-7 and V is TRBV5-1; 12 nucleotides align to TRBD1. Unmatched junction bases numbered 4, after V lost 0 bases and J lost 6 bases. The V gene's germline CDR1 is SGHRS and CDR2 YFSETQ. There are 15 residues in the CDR3. The CDR3 sequence is CASSLARDRGREQYF. The CDR3 DNA follows: TGCGCCAGCAGCTTGGCACGGGACAGGGGGCGCGAGCAGTACTTC.

The chain recombines TRBV7-3 with TRBJ2-2, with 11 bases fitting TRBD1. This CDR3 is built from 16 residues. Trimming took 6 bases from V and 6 from J; bases not matched to a gene: 9. Germline V gene sequence: CDR1 SGHTA, CDR2 FQGTGA. The CDR3 DNA follows: TGTGCCAGCAGAAAATCTGGGACAGGGGGTGCCGGGGAGCTGTTTTTT. Protein: CASRKSGTGGAGELFF.

The gene calls are TRBV19 and TRBJ1-1; TRBD1 aligns across 8 bases. This CDR3 is built from 17 residues. CDR1 LNHDA and CDR2 SQIVND come from the germline V gene (reference sequence). Trimming at V came to 5 bases and at J to 0 bases, leaving 11 bases not matched to a gene. DNA of the CDR3: TGTGCCAGTAGTGAGAGGACAGGGCGTACCATGAACACTGAAGCTTTCTTT. It codes for CASSERTGRTMNTEAFF.

The chain joins TRBV5-6 to TRBJ1-5; D gene ambiguous. CDR1 and CDR2 from the germline V gene are SGHDT and YYEEEE. V was shortened by 2 bases and J by 6 bases, with 12 bases between the two germline ends. The CDR3 is 14 residues long. The DNA for the CDR3 is TGTGCCAGCAGCTTACCGGGTCCGGGTCAGCCCCAGCATTTT. It translates to CASSLPGPGQPQHF.

The chain recombines TRBV15 with TRBJ2-3; tentative D call: TRBD1 (5 bases). Deletions cut 3 bases from V and 12 bases from J, with 7 bases between. This CDR3 spans 10 amino acids. Germline CDR1 LNHNV, CDR2 YYDKDF (reference sequence). The CDR3 spells CATSSGQQYF. CDR3 in DNA: TGTGCCACCAGCAGCGGACAACAGTATTTT.

This chain uses TRBV2 with TRBJ1-2, with D tentatively TRBD1 (5 bases). The germline V gene has CDR1 SNHLY and CDR2 FYNNEI. V was shortened by 6 bases and J by 4 bases, with 21 bases between the two germline ends. CDR3 length: 16 residues. The CDR3 region has the DNA TGTGCCAGCAGCCTCACTCAAGGGGCCGGCGGCTATGGCTACACCTTC. This translates into CASSLTQGAGGYGYTF.

J is TRBJ1-2 and V is TRBV5-4; TRBD1 is a possible D gene (5 bases). Per the germline V gene, CDR1 is SGHNT and CDR2 is YYREEE (reference sequence). The CDR3 covers 14 residues. V lost 0 bases, J lost 3 bases, and 9 bases lay in between. For the CDR3, the DNA is TGTGCCAGCAGCTTGGCGGGCAGGGACTATGGCTACACCTTC. Translation: CASSLAGRDYGYTF.

The chain recombines TRBV7-9 with TRBJ1-2; TRBD1 matches at 11 bases. Per the germline V gene, CDR1 is SEHNR and CDR2 is FQNEAQ (reference sequence). This CDR3 region has 15 residues. V was pared by 0 bases and J by 5 bases, with 2 bases of the junction left unmatched. This chain's CDR3 is CASSLAGTGGYGYTF. Written as DNA, the CDR3 is TGTGCCAGCAGCTTAGCTGGGACAGGGGGATATGGCTACACCTTC. Variable domain in full (rest from reference TRBV7-9 and TRBJ1-2): DTGVSQNPRHKITKRGQNVTFRCDPISEHNRLYWYRQTLGQGPEFLTYFQNEAQLEKSRLLSDRFSAERPKGSFSTLEIQRTEQGDSAMYLCASSLAGTGGYGYTFGSGTRLTVV.

In this sample, this clone turned up a few times. This chain uses TRBV5-6 with TRBJ2-6; 13 bases are a match to TRBD2. The CDR3 is 17 residues long. V gave up 5 bases and J gave up 4 bases; unmatched junction bases: 6. Germline V lookup: CDR1 SGHDT, CDR2 YYEEEE. The CDR3 protein is CASRNGLAGAGANVLTF. The CDR3 bases are TGTGCCAGCAGAAATGGACTAGCGGGAGCAGGGGCCAACGTCCTGACTTTC. Together with reference TRBV5-6 and TRBJ2-6, the CDR3 gives the full variable domain: DAGVTQSPTHLIKTRGQQVTLRCSPKSGHDTVSWYQQALGQGPQFIFQYYEEEERQRGNFPDRFSGHQFPNYSSELNVNALLLGDSALYLCASRNGLAGAGANVLTFGAGSRLTVL.

This clone came up once. The chain recombines TRBV29-1 with TRBJ1-2, with D perhaps TRBD1 (6 bases). V lost 6 bases and J 0 bases, leaving 11 bases between the germline ends. Germline V gene data show CDR1 as SQVTM and CDR2 as ANQGSEA. The CDR3 runs 13 residues. This CDR3 is CSVAGESNYGYTF. The CDR3 DNA reads TGCAGCGTAGCAGGGGAATCTAACTATGGCTACACCTTC.

The DNA for the CDR3 is TGTGCCAGCAGCTCCTTGACAGGGGGCTCCGAGCAGTACTTC. Translated, it gives CASSSLTGGSEQYF. This rearrangement joins TRBV5-6 to TRBJ2-7; 10 nucleotides match TRBD1. V dropped 3 bases and J dropped 6; count of bases not matched to a gene: 6. Germline lookup yields CDR1 SGHDT and CDR2 YYEEEE. This CDR3 has 14 amino acids. Filled out from reference TRBV5-6 and TRBJ2-7, the complete variable domain reads DAGVTQSPTHLIKTRGQQVTLRCSPKSGHDTVSWYQQALGQGPQFIFQYYEEEERQRGNFPDRFSGHQFPNYSSELNVNALLLGDSALYLCASSSLTGGSEQYFGPGTRLTVT.

Only one count was recorded for this clone. V is TRBV28 and J is TRBJ2-2; TRBD1 is a possible D gene (5 bases). The CDR3 covers 15 residues. Trimming took 3 bases from V and 1 from J, leaving 9 bases between them. Germline loops: CDR1 MDHEN, CDR2 SYDVKM. The CDR3 DNA reads TGTGCCAGCAGTTTTCTACAGGAGAACACCGGGGAGCTGTTTTTT. Protein product: CASSFLQENTGELFF.

The table lists this clone with a few counts. V and J are TRBV25-1 and TRBJ1-2; D may be TRBD1 (6 bases). Germline V gene data show CDR1 as MGHDK and CDR2 as SYGVNS. V lost 5 bases and J 0 bases, leaving 19 bases between the germline ends. This CDR3 comprises 17 residues. CDR3 amino acids: CASSFRQDISTNYGYTF. The CDR3 nucleotides read TGTGCCAGCAGTTTTAGACAGGATATATCAACTAACTATGGCTACACCTTC.

The J gene is TRBJ2-7, the V gene TRBV28; D not certain. Trimming left V 6 bases short and J 2 bases short, with 17 bases between. Germline lookup yields CDR1 MDHEN and CDR2 SYDVKM. The length of the CDR3 is 15 residues. CDR3 amino acids: CASSFFSSSPYEQYF. The DNA of the CDR3 is TGTGCCAGCAGCTTTTTTAGCTCCAGCCCCTACGAGCAGTACTTC.

The chain combines TRBV18 with TRBJ1-1; 7 nucleotides align to TRBD1. CDR3 length: 13 residues. V lost 5 bases to trimming and J lost 4 bases; unmatched junction nucleotides: 4. CDR1 and CDR2 from the germline V gene are KGHSH and LQKENI. CDR3 bases: TGTGCCAGCTCAGTGGGACAGCTCACTGAAGCTTTCTTT. Translation: CASSVGQLTEAFF.

The genes are TRBV29-1 and TRBJ2-7; D perhaps matches TRBD1 (6 bases). V dropped 7 bases and J dropped 6 bases, with 19 bases sitting between them. The CDR3 runs 13 residues. Germline V gene lookup returns CDR1 SQVTM and CDR2 ANQGSEA. The CDR3 spells CSARDINRLEQYF. The CDR3 nucleotides read TGCAGCGCCCGGGACATCAACCGCCTCGAGCAGTACTTC.

This clone was counted a few times. The chain combines TRBV29-1 with TRBJ2-1, with TRBD1 matching over 9 bases. The CDR3 loop spans 14 amino acids. Trimming removed 4 bases from V and 10 bases from J; junction bases left unmatched: 11. The V gene's germline CDR1 is SQVTM and CDR2 ANQGSEA. CDR3 sequence: CSVGPQGATIEQFF. CDR3 nucleotides: TGCAGCGTTGGTCCACAGGGGGCTACAATCGAGCAGTTCTTC.

CDR3 nucleotides: TGTGCCAGCAGCTTAGGGGGGGAGGGAAGGGTTTCTGAAGCTTTCTTT. Its translation: CASSLGGEGRVSEAFF. J is TRBJ1-1 and V is TRBV7-3, with a tentative D call TRBD1 (5 bases). The length of the CDR3 is 16 residues. The germline V gene has CDR1 SGHTA and CDR2 FQGTGA. V dropped 2 bases and J dropped 6 bases, with 19 bases sitting between them.

The rearrangement uses TRBV6-1 and TRBJ2-1; D ambiguous. The germline V gene has CDR1 MNHNS and CDR2 SASEGT. The CDR3 spans 15 residues. V was trimmed by 3 bases and J by 2 bases, leaving 11 bases between them. CDR3 in DNA: TGTGCCAGCAGTGACCGGCGGTCAACCTACAATGAGCAGTTCTTC. This sequence encodes CASSDRRSTYNEQFF.